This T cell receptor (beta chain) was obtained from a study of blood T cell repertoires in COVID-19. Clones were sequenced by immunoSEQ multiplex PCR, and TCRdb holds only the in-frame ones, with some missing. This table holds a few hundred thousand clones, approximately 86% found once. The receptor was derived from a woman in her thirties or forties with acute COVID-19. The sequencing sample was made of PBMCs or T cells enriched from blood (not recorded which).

The CDR3 region has the DNA TGTGCCAGTAGACTCTCTTCGGGGAGGTCAGGCTCACCCCTCCACTTT. Its protein product is CASRLSSGRSGSPLHF. The chain couples TRBV19 to TRBJ1-6; D is unresolved. CDR3 length: 16 residues. The V end lost 6 bases, the J end lost 10 bases, and 22 bases lay between the germline ends. Per the germline V gene, CDR1 is LNHDA and CDR2 is SQIVND (reference sequence).